This T cell receptor (beta chain) was recovered during a study of Graves' ophthalmopathy and Graves' hyperthyroidism. The sequenced template was RNA, covering the TCR beta CDR3 region. HTBI-primed first-round RT-PCR preceded second-round multiplex PCR. TCRdb processed the multiplex PCR reads anew with MiXCR; each CDR3 protein has one entry. Altogether 40,000 to 50,000 distinct CDR3 sequences are present, around 50% being singletons, with the ten largest covering roughly 21%. Other autoimmune disease, uncontrolled infection, pregnancy and lactation led to exclusion. Whole-study results and caveats: Ophthalmopathy progression cases were predicted by the model with 70% to 71% sensitivity and less than 85% specificity.

This clonotype rates as medium-sized. Its antigen is unidentified. The sequencing input was peripheral blood. The receptor's source is an adult man with Graves' ophthalmopathy.

CDR3 amino acids: CSVERQGNTQYF. CDR3 DNA sequence: TGCAGCGTTGAAAGGCAGGGCAATACGCAGTATTTT. The rearrangement links TRBV29-1 to TRBJ2-3, with a tentative D call TRBD1 (5 bases). The CDR3 consists of 12 residues. Between the trimmed V and J ends, which lost 2 bases and 7 bases, there was a span of 10 bases. Germline CDR1 and CDR2: SQVTM and ANQGSEA.